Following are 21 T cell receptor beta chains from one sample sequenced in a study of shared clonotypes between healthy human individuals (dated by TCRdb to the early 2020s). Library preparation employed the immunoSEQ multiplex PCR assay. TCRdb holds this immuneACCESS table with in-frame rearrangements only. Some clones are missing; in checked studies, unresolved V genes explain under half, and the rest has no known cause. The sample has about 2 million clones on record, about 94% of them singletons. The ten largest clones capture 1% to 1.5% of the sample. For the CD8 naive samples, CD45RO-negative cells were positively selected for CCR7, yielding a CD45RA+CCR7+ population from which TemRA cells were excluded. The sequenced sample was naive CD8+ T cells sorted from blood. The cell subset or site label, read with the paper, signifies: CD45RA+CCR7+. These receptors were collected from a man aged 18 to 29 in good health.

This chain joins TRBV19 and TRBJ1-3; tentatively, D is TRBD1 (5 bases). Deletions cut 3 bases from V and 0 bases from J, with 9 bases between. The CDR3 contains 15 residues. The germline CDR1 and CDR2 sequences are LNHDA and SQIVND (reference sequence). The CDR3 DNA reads TGTGCCAGTAGTATCTGGGGGAACTCTGGAAACACCATATATTTT. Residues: CASSIWGNSGNTIYF.

DNA for the CDR3: TGTGCCAGCAGGATGACCGGGCGGAAGAACACTGAAGCTTTCTTT. Its protein is CASRMTGRKNTEAFF. The V call is TRBV6-5, the J call TRBJ1-1; D remains ambiguous. This CDR3 comprises 15 residues. The germline CDR1 and CDR2 sequences are MNHEY and SVGAGI. V was clipped by 6 bases and J by 1 base, with 15 bases between them.

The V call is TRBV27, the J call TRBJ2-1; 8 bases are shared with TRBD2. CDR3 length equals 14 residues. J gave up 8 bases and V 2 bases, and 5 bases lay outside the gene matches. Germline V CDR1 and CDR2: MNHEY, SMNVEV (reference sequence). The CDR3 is CASSLGLAGYEQFF. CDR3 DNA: TGTGCCAGCAGTTTAGGTCTAGCGGGCTATGAGCAGTTCTTC.

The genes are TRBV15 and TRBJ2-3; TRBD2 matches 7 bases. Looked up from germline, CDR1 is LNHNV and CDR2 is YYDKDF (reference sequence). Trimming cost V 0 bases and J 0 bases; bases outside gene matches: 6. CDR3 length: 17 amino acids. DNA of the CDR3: TGTGCCACCAGCAGAGATCGCGGTAGCGGGAGCACAGATACGCAGTATTTT. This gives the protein CATSRDRGSGSTDTQYF. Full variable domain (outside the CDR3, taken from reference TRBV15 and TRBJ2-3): DAMVIQNPRYQVTQFGKPVTLSCSQTLNHNVMYWYQQKSSQAPKLLFHYYDKDFNNEADTPDNFQSRRPNTSFCFLDIRSPGLGDTAMYLCATSRDRGSGSTDTQYFGPGTRLTVL.

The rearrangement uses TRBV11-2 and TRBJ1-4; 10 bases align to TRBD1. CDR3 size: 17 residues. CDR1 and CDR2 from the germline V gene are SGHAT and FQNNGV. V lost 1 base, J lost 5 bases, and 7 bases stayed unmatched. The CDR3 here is CASSLGWTGGRNEKLFF. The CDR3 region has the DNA TGTGCCAGCAGCTTAGGGTGGACAGGGGGTCGGAATGAAAAACTGTTTTTT.

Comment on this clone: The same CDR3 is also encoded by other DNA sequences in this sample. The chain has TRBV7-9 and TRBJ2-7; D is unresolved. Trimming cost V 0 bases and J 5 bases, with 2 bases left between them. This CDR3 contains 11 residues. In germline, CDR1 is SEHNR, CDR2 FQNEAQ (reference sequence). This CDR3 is CASSLADEQYF. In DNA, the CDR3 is TGTGCCAGCAGCTTAGCTGACGAGCAGTACTTC.

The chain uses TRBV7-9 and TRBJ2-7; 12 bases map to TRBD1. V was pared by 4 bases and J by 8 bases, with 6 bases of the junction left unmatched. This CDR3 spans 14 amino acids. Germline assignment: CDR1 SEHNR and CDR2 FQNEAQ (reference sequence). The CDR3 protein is CASSSGTGGEQQYF. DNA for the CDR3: TGTGCCAGCAGCTCCGGGACAGGGGGCGAACAGCAGTACTTC.

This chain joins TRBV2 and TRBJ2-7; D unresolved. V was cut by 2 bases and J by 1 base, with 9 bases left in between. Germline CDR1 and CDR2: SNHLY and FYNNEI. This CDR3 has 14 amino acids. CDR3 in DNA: TGTGCCAGCAGTGAAACCGCCAGTTCCTACGAGCAGTACTTC. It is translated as CASSETASSYEQYF.

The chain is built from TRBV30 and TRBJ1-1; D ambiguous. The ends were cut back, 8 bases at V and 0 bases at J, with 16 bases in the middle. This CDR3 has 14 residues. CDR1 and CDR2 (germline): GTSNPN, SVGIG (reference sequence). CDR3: CAISPRGMNTEAFF. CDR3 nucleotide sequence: TGTGCCATATCCCCCCGAGGAATGAACACTGAAGCTTTCTTT.

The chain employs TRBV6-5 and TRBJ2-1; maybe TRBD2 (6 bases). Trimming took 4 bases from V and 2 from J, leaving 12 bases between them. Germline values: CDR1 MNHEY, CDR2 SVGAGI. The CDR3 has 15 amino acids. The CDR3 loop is CASSLSGRAYNEQFF. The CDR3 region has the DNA TGTGCCAGCAGTTTAAGCGGGCGAGCCTACAATGAGCAGTTCTTC.

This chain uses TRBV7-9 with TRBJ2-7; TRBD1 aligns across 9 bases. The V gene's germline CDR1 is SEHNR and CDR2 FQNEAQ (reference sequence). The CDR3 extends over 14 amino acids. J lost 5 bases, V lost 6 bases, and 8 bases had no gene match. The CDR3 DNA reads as TGTGCCAGCAGTAGTATCACAGGGGGCCACGAGCAGTACTTC. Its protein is CASSSITGGHEQYF.

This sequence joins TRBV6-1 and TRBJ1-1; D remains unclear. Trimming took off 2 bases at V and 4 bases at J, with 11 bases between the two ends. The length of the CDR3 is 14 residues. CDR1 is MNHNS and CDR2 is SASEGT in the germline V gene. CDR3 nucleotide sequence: TGTGCCAGCAGTGAAAAATTAGGCGGCACTGAAGCTTTCTTT. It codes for CASSEKLGGTEAFF.

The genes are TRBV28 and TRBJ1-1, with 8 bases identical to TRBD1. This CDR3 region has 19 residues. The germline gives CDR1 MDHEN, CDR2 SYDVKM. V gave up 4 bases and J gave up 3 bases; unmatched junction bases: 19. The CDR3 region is CASSSAPGQGNSAYTEAFF. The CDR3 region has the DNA TGTGCCAGCAGTTCCGCTCCTGGACAGGGTAATTCGGCGTACACTGAAGCTTTCTTT.

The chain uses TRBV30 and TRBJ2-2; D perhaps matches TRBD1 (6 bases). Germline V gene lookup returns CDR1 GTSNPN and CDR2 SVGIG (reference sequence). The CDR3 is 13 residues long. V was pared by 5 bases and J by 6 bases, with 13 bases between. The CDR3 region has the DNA TGTGCCTGGGGAAAGACAGGCTCCGGGGAGCTGTTTTTT. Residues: CAWGKTGSGELFF.

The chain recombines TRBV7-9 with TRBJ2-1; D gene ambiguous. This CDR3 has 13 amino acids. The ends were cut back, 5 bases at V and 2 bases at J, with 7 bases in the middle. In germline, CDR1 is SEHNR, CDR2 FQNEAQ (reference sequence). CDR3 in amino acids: CASSESTYNEQFF. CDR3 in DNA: TGTGCCAGCAGCGAAAGTACCTACAATGAGCAGTTCTTC.

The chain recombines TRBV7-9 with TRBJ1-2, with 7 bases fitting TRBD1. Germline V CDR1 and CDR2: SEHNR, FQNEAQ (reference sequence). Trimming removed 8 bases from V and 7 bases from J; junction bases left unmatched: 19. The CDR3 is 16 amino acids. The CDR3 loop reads CASVPPETGLDGGYTF. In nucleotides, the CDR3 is TGTGCCAGCGTCCCGCCCGAGACAGGGTTAGATGGTGGCTACACCTTC.

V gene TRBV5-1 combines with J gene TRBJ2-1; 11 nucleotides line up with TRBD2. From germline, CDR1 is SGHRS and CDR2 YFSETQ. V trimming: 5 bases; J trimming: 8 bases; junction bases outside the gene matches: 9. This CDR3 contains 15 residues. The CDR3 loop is CASRMGTSGSDEQFF. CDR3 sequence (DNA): TGCGCCAGCAGGATGGGGACTAGCGGATCAGATGAGCAGTTCTTC.

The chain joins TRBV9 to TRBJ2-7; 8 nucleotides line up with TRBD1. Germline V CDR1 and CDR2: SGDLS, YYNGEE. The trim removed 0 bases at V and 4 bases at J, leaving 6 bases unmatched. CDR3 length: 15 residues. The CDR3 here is CASSVGRTGSYEQYF. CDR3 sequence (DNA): TGTGCCAGCAGCGTAGGCCGGACAGGGTCATACGAGCAGTACTTC.

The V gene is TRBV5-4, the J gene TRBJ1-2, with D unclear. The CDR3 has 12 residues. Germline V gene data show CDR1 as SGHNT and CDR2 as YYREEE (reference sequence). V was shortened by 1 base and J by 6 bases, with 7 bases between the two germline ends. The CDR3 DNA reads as TGTGCCAGCAGCTTGTGGCAGGATGGCTACACCTTC. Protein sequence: CASSLWQDGYTF.

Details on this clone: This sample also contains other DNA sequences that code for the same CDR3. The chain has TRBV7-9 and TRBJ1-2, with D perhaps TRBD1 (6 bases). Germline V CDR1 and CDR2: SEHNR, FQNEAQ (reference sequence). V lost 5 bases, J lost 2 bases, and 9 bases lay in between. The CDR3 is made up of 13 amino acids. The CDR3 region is CASSPGQNYGYTF. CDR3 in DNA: TGTGCCAGCAGCCCGGGACAAAACTATGGCTACACCTTC.

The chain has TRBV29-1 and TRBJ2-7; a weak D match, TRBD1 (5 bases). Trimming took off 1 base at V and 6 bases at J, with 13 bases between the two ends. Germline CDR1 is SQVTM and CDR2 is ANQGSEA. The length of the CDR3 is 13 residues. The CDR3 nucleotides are TGCAGCGTTGAAGTCCCAGGGCAGAGCGAGCAGTACTTC. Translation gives CSVEVPGQSEQYF.